These 22 T cell receptor beta chains originate from one sample sequenced in a study of vaccination effects on CD4 cells after COVID-19. These receptors have no known antigen. Within the ViraFEST assay, antigen-specific CD4+ T cells underwent expansion with viral peptide pools prior to sequencing. Once cultured for about 9 days, the cells underwent separation to obtain CD4+ T cells. Testing of the vaccine recipients showed negative nucleocapsid antibodies and no prior SARS-CoV-2 infection. This table comes from immunoSEQ multiplex PCR, and its TCRdb copy is limited to in-frame clones, with some not included. This sample carries some 68,000 clones, roughly 72% of them seen once, and the ten largest clones take less than 5%. Here the sequenced sample was CD4+ T cells from PBMCs cultured with HCoV-OC43 spike peptides, taken before COVID-19 vaccination. Subset denoted: HCoV-OC43 spike overlapping peptide pool stimulation. These receptors were obtained from a human donor who received a COVID-19 vaccine.

This clone came up once. The CDR3, as DNA: TGTGCCAGCAGCGCGACAGGCCGTACAAACACTGAAGCTTTCTTT. It yields the protein CASSATGRTNTEAFF. V is TRBV9 and J is TRBJ1-1; tentative D call: TRBD1 (6 bases). Germline CDR1 is SGDLS and CDR2 is YYNGEE. This CDR3 is built from 15 residues. V dropped 3 bases and J dropped 2 bases, with 14 bases sitting between them.

This sequence joins TRBV7-8 and TRBJ1-3, with 7 bases matching TRBD1. Looked up from germline, CDR1 is SGHVS and CDR2 is FQNEAQ. CDR3 length: 15 residues. Trimming removed 4 bases from V and 4 bases from J; junction bases left unmatched: 7. The DNA of the CDR3 is TGTGCCAGCAGCTCCCACAGGGGAATCGGAAACACCATATATTTT. Its protein is CASSSHRGIGNTIYF.

This clone was counted a few times. The chain couples TRBV5-5 to TRBJ2-7; D gene ambiguous. There are 16 residues in the CDR3. CDR1 is SGHKS and CDR2 is YYEKEE in the germline V gene (reference sequence). Trimming took 3 bases from V and 2 from J, leaving 18 bases between them. CDR3 in amino acids: CASSSGMNSATYEQYV. The CDR3 DNA follows: TGTGCCAGCAGCTCCGGTATGAATTCGGCAACCTACGAGCAGTACGTC.

This clone was seen more than once but under ten times. The rearrangement uses TRBV7-2 and TRBJ2-5; 7 bases map to TRBD2. The CDR3 runs 17 residues. V gave up 5 bases and J gave up 5 bases; unmatched junction bases: 17. Germline CDR1 reads SGHTA; CDR2 reads FQGNSA. Here the CDR3 reads CASSAGLGKESGETQYF. The DNA for the CDR3 is TGTGCCAGCAGCGCTGGACTAGGGAAGGAATCAGGGGAGACCCAGTACTTC.

In this sample, this clone turned up a few times. In nucleotides, the CDR3 is TGCGCCAGCAGCTTGGTGTCAGGGGTAACTATCTGGGGCTACACCTTC. The encoded protein is CASSLVSGVTIWGYTF. The rearrangement uses TRBV5-1 and TRBJ1-2, with D perhaps matching TRBD1 (6 bases). Germline V gene data show CDR1 as SGHRS and CDR2 as YFSETQ. V lost 0 bases to trimming and J lost 8 bases, with 20 bases between them. The CDR3 length is 16 residues.

The chain has TRBV7-2 and TRBJ2-7; the D gene is possibly TRBD2 (6 bases). V was trimmed by 8 bases and J by 3 bases, leaving 14 bases between them. Germline CDR1 reads SGHTA; CDR2 reads FQGNSA. The CDR3 contains 13 residues. The CDR3 loop reads CASAPGEGYEQYV. CDR3 DNA sequence: TGTGCCAGCGCTCCGGGAGAGGGCTACGAGCAGTACGTC.

The gene calls are TRBV6-6 and TRBJ1-5; D is unresolved. CDR1 MNHNY and CDR2 SVGAGI come from the germline V gene (reference sequence). Trimming removed 7 bases at V and 4 bases at J, with 8 bases between. CDR3 length equals 12 residues. CDR3 in amino acids: CASKRENQPQHF. CDR3 nucleotides: TGTGCCAGCAAAAGGGAGAATCAGCCCCAGCATTTT.

This chain uses TRBV24-1 with TRBJ2-1; a weak D match, TRBD2 (6 bases). Germline values: CDR1 KGHDR, CDR2 SFDVKD. V lost 5 bases and J lost 2, with 18 bases in between. The length of the CDR3 is 17 residues. This chain's CDR3 is CATSAPPRAGTYNEQFF. CDR3 DNA: TGTGCCACCAGTGCTCCCCCAAGGGCGGGGACCTACAATGAGCAGTTCTTC.

This rearrangement joins TRBV2 to TRBJ2-2; 8 bases are shared with TRBD1. Germline CDR1 SNHLY, CDR2 FYNNEI. The CDR3 consists of 13 residues. J lost 5 bases, V lost 5 bases, and 1 base had no gene match. CDR3 amino acids: CASSRTGTGELFF. For the CDR3, the DNA is TGTGCCAGCAGTCGGACAGGGACCGGGGAGCTGTTTTTT.

This rearrangement joins TRBV2 to TRBJ2-5, with D possibly being TRBD1 (6 bases). The germline V gene has CDR1 SNHLY and CDR2 FYNNEI. The CDR3 consists of 14 residues. The ends were cut back, 5 bases at V and 4 bases at J, with 14 bases in the middle. CDR3 region: CASSPNRVGETQYF. The CDR3 nucleotides are TGTGCCAGCAGTCCGAACAGGGTAGGAGAGACCCAGTACTTC.

This clone showed up just a few times. The rearrangement joins TRBV7-9 to TRBJ1-5, with 8 bases aligning to TRBD1. The J segment lost 3 bases and the V segment lost 5 bases, leaving 3 bases of the junction unmatched. CDR3 size: 14 residues. Germline assignment: CDR1 SEHNR and CDR2 FQNEAQ (reference sequence). The CDR3: CASSPTGANQPQHF. The CDR3 DNA reads TGTGCCAGCAGCCCGACAGGGGCCAATCAGCCCCAGCATTTT.

V usage is TRBV11-1 and J usage is TRBJ2-2, with D possibly TRBD1 on 5 matching bases. Germline CDR1 and CDR2: SGHAT and FQDESV (reference sequence). Trimming removed 2 bases from V and 1 base from J, with 5 bases in between. CDR3 size: 14 residues. The DNA of the CDR3 is TGTGCCAGCAGCTTAACAGGGAACACCGGGGAGCTGTTTTTT. As protein: CASSLTGNTGELFF.

The chain is built from TRBV19 and TRBJ1-2; 10 positions agree with TRBD1. This CDR3 spans 15 amino acids. Trimming cost V 8 bases and J 3 bases; bases outside gene matches: 9. Germline values: CDR1 LNHDA, CDR2 SQIVND (reference sequence). The CDR3 nucleotides are TGTGCCAGTTCAGCCGGGACAGGGGCTCACTATGGCTACACCTTC. It yields the protein CASSAGTGAHYGYTF.

This chain's CDR3 is CASSQPGLRTDTQYF. The CDR3, as DNA: TGTGCCAGCAGCCAACCGGGTCTTCGCACAGATACGCAGTATTTT. This chain connects TRBV3-1 (or the pseudogene TRBV3-2) to TRBJ2-3, with unresolved D. Trimming pared 2 bases from V and 1 base from J, leaving 10 bases between. Germline lookup yields CDR1 LGHDT and CDR2 YNNKEL (reference sequence). This CDR3 comprises 15 residues.

This chain uses TRBV19 with TRBJ1-5; D is unclear. Germline assignment: CDR1 LNHDA and CDR2 SQIVND (reference sequence). V lost 1 base, J lost 3 bases, and 13 bases lay in between. CDR3 length equals 16 residues. The CDR3 here is CASSIGRGSFNQPQHF. The CDR3 DNA sequence: TGTGCCAGTAGTATAGGTCGGGGAAGCTTCAATCAGCCCCAGCATTTT.

The rearrangement links TRBV7-3 to TRBJ2-6; no clear D. CDR1 is SGHTA and CDR2 is FQGTGA in the germline V gene. The CDR3 consists of 15 residues. V was clipped by 0 bases and J by 4 bases, with 7 bases between them. In DNA form, the CDR3 reads TGTGCCAGCAGCTTAACGACATCCGGGGCCAACGTCCTGACTTTC. It translates to CASSLTTSGANVLTF.

The table lists this clone with a few counts. The chain combines TRBV5-5 with TRBJ2-7; tentatively, D is TRBD1 (6 bases). The CDR3 is made up of 12 amino acids. Trimming left V 4 bases short and J 6 bases short, with 11 bases between. Germline V gene data show CDR1 as SGHKS and CDR2 as YYEKEE (reference sequence). The CDR3 nucleotides read TGTGCCAGCAGCACAGGGACCCGCGAGCAGTACGTC. It specifies CASSTGTREQYV.

V is TRBV6-2 or TRBV6-3 and J is TRBJ2-2; 8 nucleotides match TRBD2. The germline V gene encodes CDR1 MNHEY and CDR2 SVGEGT. With 0 bases clipped from V and 6 bases from J, the junction kept 9 bases outside the gene matches. The CDR3 length is 17 residues. CDR3 sequence reads: CASSYSNRGGGSGELFF. The CDR3 nucleotides read TGTGCCAGCAGTTACTCGAACCGGGGGGGCGGCTCCGGGGAGCTGTTTTTT.

The rearrangement joins TRBV30 to TRBJ2-5, with 7 bases fitting TRBD1. The CDR3 extends over 14 amino acids. V shed 0 bases and J 0 bases; nucleotides not matched to a gene: 1. The germline V gene encodes CDR1 GTSNPN and CDR2 SVGIG (reference sequence). CDR3 amino acids: CAWSVTGNQETQYF. CDR3 coding DNA: TGTGCCTGGAGTGTGACAGGGAACCAAGAGACCCAGTACTTC.

In its sample, this clone was seen a few times. V and J are TRBV6-5 and TRBJ1-2, with TRBD1 matching over 11 bases. The CDR3 is 14 amino acids. The V segment lost 6 bases and the J segment 7 bases; nucleotides outside the gene matches: 7. The germline CDR1 and CDR2 sequences are MNHEY and SVGAGI. The CDR3 protein is CASRTDRGRGGYTF. The CDR3 bases are TGTGCCAGCAGGACGGACAGGGGGCGAGGTGGCTACACCTTC.

This chain connects TRBV15 to TRBJ1-4; TRBD1 is a possible D gene (6 bases). Germline CDR1 LNHNV, CDR2 YYDKDF (reference sequence). The V and J ends lost 0 bases and 3 bases respectively, with 20 bases between them. This CDR3 is 19 amino acids long. CDR3 coding DNA: TGTGCCACCAGCAGAGATAGGGCAGGGGAGGTCAAGGCTAATGAAAAACTGTTTTTT. It is translated as CATSRDRAGEVKANEKLFF.

The chain carries TRBV12-3 or TRBV12-4 and TRBJ2-3, with D uncertain. V was shortened by 6 bases and J by 2 bases, with 9 bases between the two germline ends. The CDR3 totals 13 residues. CDR3 nucleotide sequence: TGTGCCAGCAGCCCCGTGGTCACAGATACGCAGTATTTT. This sequence encodes CASSPVVTDTQYF.